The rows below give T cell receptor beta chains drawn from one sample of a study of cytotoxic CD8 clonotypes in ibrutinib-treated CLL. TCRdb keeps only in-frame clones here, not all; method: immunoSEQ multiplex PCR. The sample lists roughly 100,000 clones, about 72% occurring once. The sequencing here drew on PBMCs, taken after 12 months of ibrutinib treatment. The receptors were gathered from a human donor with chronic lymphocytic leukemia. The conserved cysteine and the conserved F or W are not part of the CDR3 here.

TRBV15,ATSRVPGVHGYT
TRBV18,ASSPEGQPYGYT
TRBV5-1,ASSPVRQVYTEAF
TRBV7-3,ASSLGYPGANVLT
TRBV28,ASSPSNYGYT
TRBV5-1,ASSLDPESYNEQF
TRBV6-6,ASRDSGVPNTDTQY
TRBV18,ASSPRGDEQY
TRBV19,ASSIVSAEQF
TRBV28,ASRPSGGREQY
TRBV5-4,ASSFPGSSYNEQF
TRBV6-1,ASSAQNRQDQETQY
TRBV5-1,ASSFEGSDTQY
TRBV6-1,ASSEKTGGYGYT
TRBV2,ASSGRGTGALDEQY
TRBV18,ASSPMGGAQGNTIY
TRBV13,ASSLGLRTGSYEQY
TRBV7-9,ASSAPGANVLT
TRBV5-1,ASSSPWAAVEGGEQY
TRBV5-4,ASSPGLRVGDTQY
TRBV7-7,ASSPGTGATIQY
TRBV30,AWSVLFGELF